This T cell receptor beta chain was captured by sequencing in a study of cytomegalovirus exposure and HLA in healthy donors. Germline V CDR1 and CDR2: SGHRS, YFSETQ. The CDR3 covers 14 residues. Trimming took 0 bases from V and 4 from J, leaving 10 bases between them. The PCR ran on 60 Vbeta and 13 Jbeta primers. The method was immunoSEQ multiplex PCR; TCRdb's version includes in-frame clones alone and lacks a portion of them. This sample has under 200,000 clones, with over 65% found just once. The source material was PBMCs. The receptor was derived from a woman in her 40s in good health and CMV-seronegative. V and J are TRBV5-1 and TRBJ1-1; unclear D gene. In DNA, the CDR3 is TGCGCCAGCAGCTTGGTACTGCCCGCCACTGAAGCTTTCTTT. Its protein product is CASSLVLPATEAFF.